Below are 21 T cell receptor beta chains sequenced from a single sample in a study of blood T cell repertoires in COVID-19 (dated by TCRdb to 2018 to 2021). Library preparation employed the immunoSEQ multiplex PCR assay. The table comes from immuneACCESS by way of TCRdb, which keeps in-frame sequences with V and J called. Part of the clones is missing from these tables; in studies checked, under half for an unresolved V gene and the rest for unknown reasons. Within this sample are some 250,000 clones, with around 83% of them counted one time only. The top ten constitute roughly 5% of the sample. Material: peripheral blood. The receptors come from a man older than 75 with acute or convalescent COVID-19.

This clone came up a few times. The chain couples TRBV5-1 to TRBJ1-2; D not certain. CDR1 and CDR2 (germline): SGHRS, YFSETQ. The CDR3 runs 15 residues. V lost 4 bases, J lost 5 bases, and 18 bases lay in between. CDR3 amino acids: CASSISGPTGYGYTF. The CDR3 DNA reads TGCGCCAGCAGCATATCAGGTCCTACGGGGTATGGCTACACCTTC.

This chain uses TRBV2 with TRBJ1-5, with 9 bases that match TRBD1. V lost 6 bases and J lost 5; bases outside the gene matches: 8. The germline V gene encodes CDR1 SNHLY and CDR2 FYNNEI. This CDR3 region has 15 residues. This CDR3 reads CASSLGTGFHQPQHF. CDR3 nucleotides: TGTGCCAGCAGCCTAGGGACAGGGTTCCATCAGCCCCAGCATTTT.

The chain has TRBV28 and TRBJ2-7; TRBD1 aligns across 10 bases. The CDR3 length is 15 residues. Germline CDR1 MDHEN, CDR2 SYDVKM. V was pared by 6 bases and J by 5 bases, with 10 bases of the junction left unmatched. CDR3 in DNA: TGTGCCAGCAGCCCACCGGGACAGGGGTTCCACGAGCAGTACTTC. It encodes CASSPPGQGFHEQYF.

This chain uses TRBV6-6 with TRBJ1-5; 7 bases map to TRBD1. The CDR3 extends over 16 amino acids. After removal of 5 bases from V and 0 bases from J, the junction contained 7 bases not matched to a gene. Germline-derived CDR1 and CDR2 are MNHNY and SVGAGI (reference sequence). CDR3 nucleotides: TGTGCCAGCAGTCACGGTGGGACAGATAGCAATCAGCCCCAGCATTTT. The encoded protein is CASSHGGTDSNQPQHF.

Concerning this clone itself: Mismatch with germline at one junction end may stem from a read error. CDR3 protein: CASSSWGLAQARQGTQYF. DNA of the CDR3: TGCGCCAGCAGCTCCTGGGGACTAGCCCAAGCCCGACAAGGGACCCAGTACTTC. The chain employs TRBV5-1 and TRBJ2-5; TRBD2 agrees at 9 bases. The CDR3 extends over 18 amino acids. Germline CDR1 and CDR2: SGHRS and YFSETQ. The whole variable domain, filled in from reference TRBV5-1 and TRBJ2-5, reads KAGVTQTPRYLIKTRGQQVTLSCSPISGHRSVSWYQQTPGQGLQFLFEYFSETQRNKGNFPGRFSGRQFSNSRSEMNVSTLELGDSALYLCASSSWGLAQARQGTQYFGPGTRLLVL.

The chain joins TRBV11-2 to TRBJ2-7, with TRBD2 matching 13 bases. Germline assignment: CDR1 SGHAT and CDR2 FQNNGV. The CDR3 is made up of 16 amino acids. The junction had 6 bases not matched to a gene; V was cut back by 4 bases and J by 3 bases. The CDR3 nucleotides read TGTGCCAGCAGCTCGGGGCGGACTAGCGGGAGCTACGAGCAGTACTTC. Its translation: CASSSGRTSGSYEQYF.

The V and J genes are TRBV19 and TRBJ1-6; TRBD1 agrees at 11 bases. CDR3 length equals 20 residues. Germline CDR1 is LNHDA and CDR2 is SQIVND (reference sequence). The V gene end was trimmed by 4 bases and the J gene end by 0 bases; junction bases not matched to a gene: 11. The DNA for the CDR3 is TGTGCCAGTAGTACGAGGACAGGGGGCTTTTTAAGCTCCTATAATTCACCCCTCCACTTT. It is translated as CASSTRTGGFLSSYNSPLHF.

This sequence joins TRBV27 and TRBJ2-3; 10 bases map to TRBD2. This CDR3 is 13 amino acids long. J lost 1 base, V lost 8 bases, and 0 bases had no gene match. Germline CDR1 MNHEY, CDR2 SMNVEV (reference sequence). CDR3 region: CASGLAGTDTQYF. The CDR3, as DNA: TGTGCCAGCGGACTAGCGGGCACAGATACGCAGTATTTT.

The V gene is TRBV19, the J gene TRBJ2-1; the D is unclear. V was cut by 5 bases and J by 1 base, with 12 bases left in between. CDR3 length: 15 residues. Germline CDR1 reads LNHDA; CDR2 reads SQIVND (reference sequence). CDR3 sequence: CASSFQISSYNEQFF. The CDR3 DNA reads as TGTGCCAGTAGTTTCCAGATATCTTCCTACAATGAGCAGTTCTTC.

This chain connects TRBV18 to TRBJ1-1; the D is unclear. Trimming stripped 0 bases from V and 5 bases from J, with 13 bases between. Germline CDR1 reads KGHSH; CDR2 reads LQKENI. The CDR3 has 15 amino acids. CDR3 region: CASSPPSPEGTEAFF. For the CDR3, the DNA is TGTGCCAGCTCACCACCATCCCCTGAGGGAACTGAAGCTTTCTTT.

This clone was recorded only once. This rearrangement joins TRBV27 to TRBJ2-5, with D possibly TRBD1 on 7 matching bases. Germline assignment: CDR1 MNHEY and CDR2 SMNVEV (reference sequence). The V and J ends lost 3 bases and 5 bases respectively, with 25 bases between them. CDR3 length equals 18 residues. The CDR3 reads CASSFSGSGGGGRETQYF. DNA for the CDR3: TGTGCCAGCAGTTTCTCCGGTTCAGGGGGAGGCGGCCGGGAGACCCAGTACTTC.

The chain links TRBV6-5 to TRBJ2-5; the match to TRBD2 covers 7 bases. Losses at the gene ends were 6 bases for V and 3 bases for J; bases not matched to a gene: 7. Germline V gene data show CDR1 as MNHEY and CDR2 as SVGAGI. This CDR3 comprises 14 residues. In DNA, the CDR3 is TGTGCCAGCAGAAGGAGCAGCGGGGAAGAGACCCAGTACTTC. It yields the protein CASRRSSGEETQYF.

The chain employs TRBV9 and TRBJ1-1, with D possibly matching TRBD1 (6 bases). This CDR3 is 17 amino acids long. Per germline, CDR1 SGDLS and CDR2 YYNGEE. Trimming cost V 3 bases and J 4 bases, with 22 bases left between them. DNA of the CDR3: TGTGCCAGCAGCGCCGCCGAGGGACATTTTTTGTTCACTGAAGCTTTCTTT. Translating gives CASSAAEGHFLFTEAFF.

This chain joins TRBV28 and TRBJ1-2; weak D call: TRBD1 (5 bases). Trimming stripped 4 bases from V and 1 base from J, with 10 bases between. The CDR3 is 14 amino acids. The germline CDR1 and CDR2 sequences are MDHEN and SYDVKM. CDR3 protein: CASSSAGGNYGYTF. The CDR3 DNA reads as TGTGCCAGCAGTTCTGCCGGGGGTAACTATGGCTACACCTTC.

The chain carries TRBV19 and TRBJ2-3; the D is unclear. V was clipped by 6 bases and J by 5 bases, with 12 bases between them. The germline V gene encodes CDR1 LNHDA and CDR2 SQIVND (reference sequence). The CDR3 loop spans 13 amino acids. The CDR3 bases are TGTGCCAGTAGAGAGCCGAGTGGAGATACGCAGTATTTT. This codes for CASREPSGDTQYF.

V and J are TRBV19 and TRBJ1-5, with a tentative D call TRBD1 (5 bases). Germline V gene lookup returns CDR1 LNHDA and CDR2 SQIVND (reference sequence). The germline V and J ends were trimmed by 3 bases and 4 bases, with 13 bases remaining between them. This CDR3 contains 15 residues. The chain's CDR3 is CASSITRGNNQPQHF. The DNA of the CDR3 is TGTGCCAGTAGTATTACTCGGGGGAATAATCAGCCCCAGCATTTT.

The chain carries TRBV19 and TRBJ2-1, with 11 bases matching TRBD2. V was pared by 9 bases and J by 4 bases, with 8 bases of the junction left unmatched. Germline V gene lookup returns CDR1 LNHDA and CDR2 SQIVND (reference sequence). The CDR3 is made up of 15 amino acids. The CDR3 reads CASKAGTSGYNEQFF. CDR3 DNA sequence: TGTGCCAGCAAGGCCGGGACTAGCGGTTACAATGAGCAGTTCTTC. Complete variable domain (other parts from reference TRBV19 and TRBJ2-1): DGGITQSPKYLFRKEGQNVTLSCEQNLNHDAMYWYRQDPGQGLRLIYYSQIVNDFQKGDIAEGYSVSREKKESFPLTVTSAQKNPTAFYLCASKAGTSGYNEQFFGPGTRLTVL.

The chain joins TRBV9 to TRBJ2-5; perhaps TRBD2 as D (6 bases). Trimming cost V 0 bases and J 1 base, with 13 bases left between them. CDR3 size: 16 residues. Per the germline V gene, CDR1 is SGDLS and CDR2 is YYNGEE. In DNA, the CDR3 is TGTGCCAGCAGCGTAGCTACTGGGGGAGGCCAAGAGACCCAGTACTTC. This gives the protein CASSVATGGGQETQYF. Full variable domain (rest looked up from reference TRBV9 and TRBJ2-5): DSGVTQTPKHLITATGQRVTLRCSPRSGDLSVYWYQQSLDQGLQFLIQYYNGEERAKGNILERFSAQQFPDLHSELNLSSLELGDSALYFCASSVATGGGQETQYFGPGTRLLVL.

This chain links TRBV2 with TRBJ2-4; tentative D call: TRBD2 (5 bases). The V and J ends lost 4 bases and 11 bases respectively, with 21 bases between them. The germline gives CDR1 SNHLY, CDR2 FYNNEI. The CDR3 loop spans 15 amino acids. CDR3 coding DNA: TGTGCCAGCAGTGCCCAGGATCCGAGGGCGTCAGTTCAGTACTTC. As protein: CASSAQDPRASVQYF.

The rearrangement joins TRBV6-5 to TRBJ2-1; possible D gene TRBD2, 5 bases. CDR1 is MNHEY and CDR2 is SVGAGI in the germline V gene. The CDR3 sequence is 12 residues long. With 6 bases removed from V and 7 bases from J, the gap between germline ends came to 10 bases. CDR3 region: CASRDWENEQFF. The CDR3 coding sequence is TGTGCCAGCAGGGATTGGGAGAATGAGCAGTTCTTC.

In DNA form, the CDR3 reads TGTGCCAGTAGTAATCGGCGGTTCTCTGGAAACACCATATATTTT. This sequence encodes CASSNRRFSGNTIYF. This chain uses TRBV19 with TRBJ1-3; D unclear. Per the germline V gene, CDR1 is LNHDA and CDR2 is SQIVND (reference sequence). The V gene lost 4 bases and the J gene lost 0 bases, with 10 bases spanning the gap. The CDR3 is made up of 15 amino acids.